This T cell receptor beta chain emerged from a study of human T cells and chemical hapten exposure. The sample holds many counts of this clonotype. This CDR3 spans 14 amino acids. V lost 0 bases and J lost 4, with 9 bases in between. From germline, CDR1 is SEHNR and CDR2 FQNEAQ (reference sequence). This sample's time point: patch test 1, 2 weeks after DPC sensitization. The treatment denotes: therapeutic diphenylcyclopropenone sensitization with weekly scalp DPC. Library construction involved attaching unique molecular identifiers to individual cDNA molecules, which allowed quantitative, reproducible TCR counting. Each CDR3 protein gets one entry after TCRdb re-called the RACE reads with MiXCR. The table includes 150,000 or so distinct CDR3 sequences, roughly 15% detected once.

The clonotype originates from a woman aged 25-40 years with alopecia areata. Some clones in this sample may be carry-over from other donors' samples. Material: whole blood, obtained in connection with sensitization to the hapten diphenylcyclopropenone (DPC). The V and J genes are TRBV7-9 and TRBJ1-2; D is undetermined. CDR3 residues: CASSLATGVYGYTF. The CDR3 bases are TGTGCCAGCAGCTTAGCGACCGGAGTCTATGGCTACACCTTC.